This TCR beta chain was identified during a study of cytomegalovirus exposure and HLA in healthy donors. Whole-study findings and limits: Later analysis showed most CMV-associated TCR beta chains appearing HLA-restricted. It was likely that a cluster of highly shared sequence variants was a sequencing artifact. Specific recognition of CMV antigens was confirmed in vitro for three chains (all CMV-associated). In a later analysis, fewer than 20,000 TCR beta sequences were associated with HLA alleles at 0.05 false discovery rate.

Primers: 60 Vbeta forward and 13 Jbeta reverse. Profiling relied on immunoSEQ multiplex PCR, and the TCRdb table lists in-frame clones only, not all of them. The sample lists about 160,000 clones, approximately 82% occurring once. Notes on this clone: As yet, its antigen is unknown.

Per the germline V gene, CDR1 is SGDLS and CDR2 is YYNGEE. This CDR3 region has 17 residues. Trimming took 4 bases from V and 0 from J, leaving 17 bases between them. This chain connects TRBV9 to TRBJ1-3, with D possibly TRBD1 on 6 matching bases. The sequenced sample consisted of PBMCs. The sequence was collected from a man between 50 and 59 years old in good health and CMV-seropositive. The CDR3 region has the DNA TGTGCCAGCAGCCCCACCGGGGGGGGCTTCTCTGGAAACACCATATATTTT. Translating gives CASSPTGGGFSGNTIYF.